The 10 T cell receptor beta chains presented below share a single source sample, sequenced in a study of shared clonotypes between healthy human individuals. Produced via immunoSEQ multiplex PCR; TCRdb's table is partial and in-frame only. The top ten clones hold around 2% of a sample with some 680,000 clones, roughly 73% of them seen once. Material for sequencing was memory CD4+ T cells sorted from blood. Subset in this sample: CD45RA-negative fraction. The receptors here all came from a woman in her thirties in good health.

This clone was detected a few times. The sample holds other DNA sequences that translate to the same CDR3. Here the CDR3 reads CASSFGTGELFF. DNA for the CDR3: TGCGCCAGCAGCTTCGGAACCGGGGAGCTGTTTTTT. The chain uses TRBV5-1 and TRBJ2-2; D uncertain. Per germline, CDR1 SGHRS and CDR2 YFSETQ. This CDR3 has 12 amino acids. Deletions cut 2 bases from V and 5 bases from J, with 4 bases between.

The J gene is TRBJ2-2, the V gene TRBV11-2, with 7 bases aligning to TRBD2. Unmatched junction bases numbered 8, after V lost 3 bases and J lost 1 base. This CDR3 has 17 residues. Germline loops: CDR1 SGHAT, CDR2 FQNNGV. The CDR3 coding sequence is TGTGCCAGCAGCTTTGGCTCTACTAGCGAGAACACCGGGGAGCTGTTTTTT. Encoded protein: CASSFGSTSENTGELFF.

This clone was observed a few times. This chain links TRBV30 with TRBJ2-3; D perhaps matches TRBD2 (6 bases). Germline V gene data show CDR1 as GTSNPN and CDR2 as SVGIG (reference sequence). The CDR3 covers 13 residues. Trimming took 3 bases from V and 6 from J, leaving 13 bases between them. The CDR3 sequence is CAWRPPGTDTQYF. The CDR3 coding sequence is TGTGCCTGGAGGCCCCCGGGGACTGATACGCAGTATTTT.

The chain is built from TRBV2 and TRBJ1-3; 9 bases are a match to TRBD1. Germline V lookup: CDR1 SNHLY, CDR2 FYNNEI. The ends lost 2 bases at V and 0 bases at J; junction bases unmatched: 5. The CDR3 is 17 residues long. CDR3 loop: CASSEYGTGSSGNTIYF. The CDR3 DNA reads TGTGCCAGCAGTGAATATGGGACAGGGTCCTCTGGAAACACCATATATTTT.

The J gene is TRBJ2-6, the V gene TRBV7-8, with D hard to call. CDR1 is SGHVS, CDR2 FQNEAQ, per germline. This CDR3 has 13 amino acids. V lost 6 bases and J lost 0, with 3 bases in between. The CDR3 DNA reads TGTGCCAGCAGGACCTCTGGGGCCAACGTCCTGACTTTC. It encodes CASRTSGANVLTF.

J is TRBJ1-2 and V is TRBV30, with TRBD1 matching over 7 bases. The CDR3 loop spans 13 amino acids. In germline, CDR1 is GTSNPN, CDR2 SVGIG (reference sequence). With 0 bases clipped from V and 3 bases from J, the junction kept 1 base outside the gene matches. CDR3: CAWSVTGDYGYTF. The CDR3 DNA reads TGTGCCTGGAGTGTTACAGGGGACTATGGCTACACCTTC.

The V call is TRBV6-5, the J call TRBJ2-2; D is unclear. Germline CDR1 is MNHEY and CDR2 is SVGAGI. The CDR3 has 16 amino acids. Trimming removed 0 bases from V and 1 base from J, with 9 bases in between. The CDR3 region has the DNA TGTGCCAGCAGTTACTCCAGGCGCTTGAACACCGGGGAGCTGTTTTTT. It encodes CASSYSRRLNTGELFF.

V and J are TRBV4-2 and TRBJ2-2; 8 nucleotides align to TRBD2. The CDR3 has 16 residues. The germline CDR1 and CDR2 sequences are LGHNA and YNFKEQ. Trimming took 2 bases from V and 6 from J; bases not matched to a gene: 8. Here the CDR3 DNA reads TGTGCCAGCAGCCAAATGTCGGGAGGGCCCGCCGGGGAGCTGTTTTTT. Protein: CASSQMSGGPAGELFF.

The genes are TRBV7-9 and TRBJ2-6; D is uncertain. Trimming stripped 4 bases from V and 0 bases from J, with 7 bases between. This CDR3 contains 15 residues. Germline V gene lookup returns CDR1 SEHNR and CDR2 FQNEAQ (reference sequence). The CDR3 DNA reads TGTGCCAGCAGCTCCCTTCACTCTGGGGCCAACGTCCTGACTTTC. Translating gives CASSSLHSGANVLTF.

V and J are TRBV11-2 and TRBJ2-1; 8 positions match TRBD1. The CDR3 runs to 15 residues. Germline loops: CDR1 SGHAT, CDR2 FQNNGV. The V gene end was trimmed by 5 bases and the J gene end by 2 bases; junction bases not matched to a gene: 5. CDR3 sequence reads: CASSQTTGAYNEQFF. DNA for the CDR3: TGTGCCAGCAGCCAGACGACAGGGGCCTACAATGAGCAGTTCTTC. The complete variable domain, with remaining parts taken from reference TRBV11-2 and TRBJ2-1, reads EAGVAQSPRYKIIEKRQSVAFWCNPISGHATLYWYQQILGQGPKLLIQFQNNGVVDDSQLPKDRFSAERLKGVDSTLKIQPAKLEDSAVYLCASSQTTGAYNEQFFGPGTRLTVL.